This T cell receptor (beta chain) was identified during a study of CD8 T cells in Susac syndrome. Across the study: Patients with Susac syndrome were therapy-naive, on corticosteroids, or on intravenous immunoglobulin alone at the time that blood was drawn.

V dropped 4 bases and J dropped 0 bases, with 10 bases sitting between them. The CDR3 length is 14 residues. The V gene's germline CDR1 is SGDLS and CDR2 YYNGEE. RNA in amounts of 0.5 to 1 ug was reverse transcribed with random hexamers. Amplification of TCR beta CDR3 spanned 54 Vbeta and 13 Jbeta via immunoSEQ multiplex PCR. Each CDR3 protein gets one entry after TCRdb re-called the immunoSEQ multiplex PCR reads with MiXCR. The sample yields about 180,000 distinct CDR3 sequences, approximately 94% seen once. Sequenced: CD4+ T cells from PBMCs. The chain carries TRBV9 and TRBJ1-1; D is unresolved. The clonotype was recovered from a human donor with Susac syndrome. CDR3 region: CASSTSPVNTEAFF. CDR3 DNA: TGTGCCAGCAGCACTTCTCCAGTGAACACTGAAGCTTTCTTT. The full variable domain, its missing parts supplied by reference TRBV9 and TRBJ1-1, is DSGVTQTPKHLITATGQRVTLRCSPRSGDLSVYWYQQSLDQGLQFLIQYYNGEERAKGNILERFSAQQFPDLHSELNLSSLELGDSALYFCASSTSPVNTEAFFGQGTRLTVV.